This T cell receptor (beta chain) came from a study of blood T cell repertoires in COVID-19. Study as a whole: The cDNA or gDNA used as material had been derived from T cells, B-cell-depleted T cells, or PBMCs.

In the study's own analysis: From reference gene primer amplification, estimates of nucleated cell counts were derived. Clones were sequenced by immunoSEQ multiplex PCR, and TCRdb holds only the in-frame ones, with some missing. V, J and clone size were drawn from that table, and D and trimming were deduced from the DNA. The repertoire holds roughly 100,000 clones, about 80% seen once, with about 4.3% in the top ten. Specimen: peripheral blood. This receptor was obtained from a man aged 55-75 years with acute or convalescent COVID-19.

CDR3 residues: CSVTSTDTQYF. The CDR3 bases are TGCAGCGTTACTAGCACAGATACGCAGTATTTT. J is TRBJ2-3 and V is TRBV29-1; no clear D gene. V lost 5 bases and J lost 0, with 3 bases in between. CDR3 size: 11 residues. Germline CDR1 reads SQVTM; CDR2 reads ANQGSEA.